Each of the 29 T cell receptor beta chains below was sequenced from the same sample in a study of T cell responses to AZD1222 COVID-19 vaccine. Assay used: immunoSEQ multiplex PCR; TCRdb lists only in-frame clones, some missing. Here the sample spans roughly 45,000 clones, around 80% being singletons. The sample consisted of peripheral blood, taken 28 days after the second AZD1222 dose. The receptor set was obtained from an adult who received the AZD1222 COVID-19 vaccine.

The chain links TRBV6-1 to TRBJ2-3; D gene ambiguous. CDR3 size: 17 residues. Germline assignment: CDR1 MNHNS and CDR2 SASEGT. The V end was cut by 2 bases, the J end by 4 bases, with 19 bases between. The CDR3 coding sequence is TGTGCCAGCAGTGAATCAGAGGTATTTTTGGGTTCAGATACGCAGTATTTT. Protein product: CASSESEVFLGSDTQYF.

The chain links TRBV7-8 to TRBJ1-5; D not certain. The V end lost 5 bases, the J end lost 2 bases, and 16 bases lay between the germline ends. Germline V gives CDR1 SGHVS, CDR2 FQNEAQ. The CDR3 runs 16 residues. The CDR3 loop is CASSPQLIYGNQPQHF. The CDR3 nucleotides read TGTGCCAGCAGCCCCCAGTTGATCTATGGCAATCAGCCCCAGCATTTT.

This clone was counted between two and nine times. This chain joins TRBV5-5 and TRBJ1-5, with a tentative D call TRBD1 (5 bases). V was pared by 3 bases and J by 7 bases, with 14 bases between. Germline assignment: CDR1 SGHKS and CDR2 YYEKEE (reference sequence). The CDR3 contains 14 residues. This CDR3 is CASSSGEGRQPQHF. The CDR3 DNA reads as TGTGCCAGCAGCTCGGGGGAGGGCCGGCAGCCCCAGCATTTT.

The genes are TRBV6-5 and TRBJ2-7; the match to TRBD1 covers 9 bases. This CDR3 region has 14 residues. The V gene end was trimmed by 6 bases and the J gene end by 2 bases; junction bases not matched to a gene: 5. The germline gives CDR1 MNHEY, CDR2 SVGAGI. This chain's CDR3 is CASSGQGLPYEQYF. In DNA form, the CDR3 reads TGTGCCAGCAGCGGACAGGGGCTTCCCTACGAGCAGTACTTC.

Remarks on this clone: One end of the junction does not line up with germline, which may come from a read error. The genes are TRBV24-1 and TRBJ1-2; D ambiguous. Germline lookup yields CDR1 KGHDR and CDR2 SFDVKD. The CDR3 is 14 amino acids. CDR3 amino acids: CATRDSETNYGYTF. The CDR3 coding sequence is TGTGCCACCAGGGATTCAGAGACTAACTATGGCTACACCTTC.

The V gene is TRBV7-2, the J gene TRBJ2-7; the D is unclear. The CDR3 has 13 residues. Germline values: CDR1 SGHTA, CDR2 FQGNSA. Trimming removed 3 bases from V and 3 bases from J, with 9 bases in between. The CDR3 DNA is TGTGCCAGCAGCTTGCCGGAAGTCTACGAGCAGTACTTC. Protein: CASSLPEVYEQYF.

The J gene is TRBJ1-5, the V gene TRBV6-4, with a weak D call TRBD1 (5 bases). This CDR3 has 15 amino acids. Germline CDR1 reads MRHNA; CDR2 reads SNTAGT. The germline V and J ends were trimmed by 1 base and 6 bases, with 13 bases remaining between them. The CDR3 spells CASSDLGEPGQPQHF. The CDR3 DNA reads as TGTGCCAGCAGTGACTTGGGGGAGCCGGGTCAGCCCCAGCATTTT.

The rearrangement joins TRBV9 to TRBJ2-5, with TRBD2 identical over 8 bases. Germline V lookup: CDR1 SGDLS, CDR2 YYNGEE. Unmatched junction bases numbered 8, after V lost 2 bases and J lost 2 bases. This CDR3 contains 16 residues. The chain's CDR3 is CASSVGGLDLQETQYF. The CDR3 bases are TGTGCCAGCAGCGTTGGGGGACTAGATCTACAAGAGACCCAGTACTTC.

The chain has TRBV28 and TRBJ2-7; D gene ambiguous. Per germline, CDR1 MDHEN and CDR2 SYDVKM. The CDR3 consists of 14 residues. V gave up 5 bases and J gave up 4 bases, with 15 bases separating them. CDR3 sequence (DNA): TGTGCCAGCAGTCTAGGGCTTCGTAAATACGAGCAGTACTTC. The encoded protein is CASSLGLRKYEQYF.

The genes are TRBV19 and TRBJ2-4; TRBD1 is a possible D gene (6 bases). The CDR3 runs 12 residues. V was cut by 5 bases and J by 9 bases, with 11 bases left in between. Germline values: CDR1 LNHDA, CDR2 SQIVND (reference sequence). CDR3 sequence (DNA): TGTGCCAGTAGTTCACAGGGCCTCATTCAGTACTTC. Residues: CASSSQGLIQYF.

This CDR3 reads CASSLGFTDTQYF. The CDR3 DNA reads as TGTGCCAGCAGTTTAGGGTTCACAGATACGCAGTATTTT. The chain joins TRBV12-3 or TRBV12-4 to TRBJ2-3; no firm D call. V was shortened by 1 base and J by 2 bases, with 4 bases between the two germline ends. The CDR3 extends over 13 amino acids.

V and J are TRBV5-1 and TRBJ2-5, with D tentatively TRBD2 (7 bases). This CDR3 has 14 amino acids. Germline V lookup: CDR1 SGHRS, CDR2 YFSETQ. Trimming removed 7 bases from V and 5 bases from J, with 18 bases in between. CDR3 sequence (DNA): TGCGCCAGCCGTCCTGGGGGGGCCTTGGAGACCCAGTACTTC. Amino acid sequence: CASRPGGALETQYF.

The chain recombines TRBV6-4 with TRBJ1-5, with 7 nucleotides matching TRBD1. The V gene's germline CDR1 is MRHNA and CDR2 SNTAGT. The CDR3 consists of 13 residues. The trim removed 7 bases at V and 7 bases at J, leaving 7 bases unmatched. The CDR3 coding sequence is TGTGCCAGCACGCGACAGGGAGGGCAGCCCCAGCATTTT. It is translated as CASTRQGGQPQHF.

Within the sample, this clone is medium-sized. The chain joins TRBV19 to TRBJ2-2; 9 bases line up with TRBD1. Germline V gives CDR1 LNHDA, CDR2 SQIVND (reference sequence). This CDR3 is built from 15 residues. V was clipped by 6 bases and J by 2 bases; unmatched bases: 4. CDR3 coding DNA: TGTGCCAGTAGGGAGGACAGGGGAAACACCGGGGAGCTGTTTTTT. It yields the protein CASREDRGNTGELFF.

There are a few counts of this clone. The J gene is TRBJ2-1, the V gene TRBV7-9; TRBD1 matches at 8 bases. Germline V gene sequence: CDR1 SEHNR, CDR2 FQNEAQ (reference sequence). Germline trimming cut 5 bases from V and 4 bases from J; bases unmatched to any gene: 10. The CDR3 loop spans 16 amino acids. The DNA of the CDR3 is TGTGCCAGCAGCCCCACCTCCGGGACAGGTTACAATGAGCAGTTCTTC. Translated, it gives CASSPTSGTGYNEQFF.

The V and J genes are TRBV7-3 and TRBJ2-7; the D is unclear. Germline values: CDR1 SGHTA, CDR2 FQGTGA. V dropped 8 bases and J dropped 6 bases, with 17 bases sitting between them. The CDR3 has 13 residues. The CDR3 DNA follows: TGTGCCAGCCAAAAGGTATTCGGCAGCGAGCAGTACTTC. Translation gives CASQKVFGSEQYF.

The rearrangement joins TRBV14 to TRBJ1-4, with D perhaps TRBD1 (5 bases). V lost 4 bases and J lost 8, with 14 bases in between. CDR1 and CDR2 (germline): SGHDN, FVKESK. The CDR3 consists of 14 residues. The CDR3 region has the DNA TGTGCCAGCAGCCCGGCAGGGCGCTTCGAAAAACTGTTTTTT. The encoded protein is CASSPAGRFEKLFF. Combining the CDR3 with reference TRBV14 and TRBJ1-4 gives the whole variable domain EAGVTQFPSHSVIEKGQTVTLRCDPISGHDNLYWYRRVMGKEIKFLLHFVKESKQDESGMPNNRFLAERTGGTYSTLKVQPAELEDSGVYFCASSPAGRFEKLFFGSGTQLSVL.

In DNA, the CDR3 is TGCGCCAGCAGCCGGGGTAATATGAACACTGAAGCTTTCTTT. Translation gives CASSRGNMNTEAFF. V gene TRBV4-1 combines with J gene TRBJ1-1, with D hard to call. CDR3 length: 14 residues. V was clipped by 4 bases and J by 0 bases, with 9 bases between them. CDR1 and CDR2 from the germline V gene are MGHRA and YSYEKL.

The chain is built from TRBV30 and TRBJ2-7, with 8 positions matching TRBD1. The V and J ends lost 2 bases and 0 bases, in that order; junction bases with no gene match: 6. The CDR3 spans 15 residues. Germline loops: CDR1 GTSNPN, CDR2 SVGIG (reference sequence). CDR3 amino acids: CAWSRVGTGSYEQYF. The CDR3 DNA reads as TGTGCCTGGAGTCGGGTTGGGACAGGCTCCTACGAGCAGTACTTC.

This rearrangement joins TRBV7-2 to TRBJ1-5, with 10 bases identical to TRBD1. CDR1 is SGHTA, CDR2 FQGNSA, per germline. This CDR3 has 16 residues. With V trimmed by 1 base and J by 7 bases, 7 bases remained unmatched. Written as DNA, the CDR3 is TGTGCCAGCAGCTTAGGACAGGGGGCTGCACAACAGCCCCAGCATTTT. Translation: CASSLGQGAAQQPQHF.

The CDR3 nucleotides read TGTGCCAGCAGCCCTATAAACAGGGGGCCGAATGGCTACACCTTC. As protein: CASSPINRGPNGYTF. This chain joins TRBV3-1 (or the pseudogene TRBV3-2) and TRBJ1-2; 9 bases line up with TRBD1. Germline V gene sequence: CDR1 LGHDT, CDR2 YNNKEL (reference sequence). J was trimmed by 6 bases and V by 4 bases; bases with no gene match: 9. This CDR3 is 15 amino acids long.

This clone was counted only a few times. V usage is TRBV5-5 and J usage is TRBJ1-2; unclear D gene. Trimming took 2 bases from V and 9 from J, leaving 14 bases between them. The CDR3 totals 13 residues. CDR1 and CDR2 (germline): SGHKS, YYEKEE (reference sequence). CDR3 DNA sequence: TGTGCCAGCAGCTTTGGCGAGGCTTTGAGCTACACCTTC. Its protein product is CASSFGEALSYTF.

This rearrangement joins TRBV19 to TRBJ2-7; D possibly uses TRBD1 or TRBD2 (5 bases each). Trimming cost V 6 bases and J 3 bases, with 18 bases left between them. This CDR3 region has 15 residues. Germline-derived CDR1 and CDR2 are LNHDA and SQIVND (reference sequence). CDR3 loop: CASRTTGTAIYEQYF. The CDR3 DNA is TGTGCCAGTAGAACCACCGGGACCGCGATCTACGAGCAGTACTTC. The full variable domain, in which reference TRBV19 and TRBJ2-7 provide the parts outside the CDR3, is DGGITQSPKYLFRKEGQNVTLSCEQNLNHDAMYWYRQDPGQGLRLIYYSQIVNDFQKGDIAEGYSVSREKKESFPLTVTSAQKNPTAFYLCASRTTGTAIYEQYFGPGTRLTVT.

This rearrangement joins TRBV29-1 to TRBJ1-6; D ambiguous. This CDR3 is built from 13 residues. Germline V lookup: CDR1 SQVTM, CDR2 ANQGSEA. V was cut by 0 bases and J by 9 bases, with 9 bases left in between. CDR3 protein: CSVEEGWGSPLHF. CDR3 sequence (DNA): TGCAGCGTTGAAGAGGGATGGGGTTCACCCCTCCACTTT.

The rearrangement uses TRBV7-2 and TRBJ2-2, with no clear D. The ends were cut back, 0 bases at V and 0 bases at J, with 5 bases in the middle. The CDR3 sequence is 15 residues long. Germline lookup yields CDR1 SGHTA and CDR2 FQGNSA. CDR3 nucleotide sequence: TGTGCCAGCAGCTTAGCCAGAACGAACACCGGGGAGCTGTTTTTT. It encodes CASSLARTNTGELFF. The complete variable domain, with remaining parts taken from reference TRBV7-2 and TRBJ2-2, reads GAGVSQSPSNKVTEKGKDVELRCDPISGHTALYWYRQSLGQGLEFLIYFQGNSAPDKSGLPSDRFSAERTGGSVSTLTIQRTQQEDSAVYLCASSLARTNTGELFFGEGSRLTVL.

This chain uses TRBV2 with TRBJ2-7, with D perhaps TRBD1 (6 bases). CDR1 SNHLY and CDR2 FYNNEI come from the germline V gene. The CDR3 loop spans 14 amino acids. Trimming removed 7 bases from V and 2 bases from J, with 15 bases in between. CDR3 sequence reads: CASTQGRFPYEQYF. CDR3 in DNA: TGTGCCAGCACCCAGGGGAGATTCCCCTACGAGCAGTACTTC.

The CDR3 bases are TGTGCCAGCTCACCCGGGACAGCTGATAATCAGCCCCAGCATTTT. This translates into CASSPGTADNQPQHF. The chain joins TRBV18 to TRBJ1-5, with 7 bases fitting TRBD1. Germline trimming cut 3 bases from V and 4 bases from J; bases unmatched to any gene: 6. The germline V gene encodes CDR1 KGHSH and CDR2 LQKENI. The CDR3 sequence is 15 residues long.

As DNA, the CDR3 is TGCAGCGTTGAAGGGCAGGGGATGAGTGGCTACACCTTC. As protein: CSVEGQGMSGYTF. This chain links TRBV29-1 with TRBJ1-2; D possibly corresponds to TRBD1 (6 bases). Looked up from germline, CDR1 is SQVTM and CDR2 is ANQGSEA. This CDR3 spans 13 amino acids. The V end was cut by 1 base, the J end by 7 bases, with 13 bases between. The variable domain in full, completed from reference TRBV29-1 and TRBJ1-2, reads SAVISQKPSRDICQRGTSLTIQCQVDSQVTMMFWYRQQPGQSLTLIATANQGSEATYESGFVIDKFPISRPNLTFSTLTVSNMSPEDSSIYLCSVEGQGMSGYTFGSGTRLTVV.

This chain joins TRBV4-1 and TRBJ1-1; D remains unclear. The germline gives CDR1 MGHRA, CDR2 YSYEKL. This CDR3 is 19 amino acids long. Deletions cut 2 bases from V and 1 base from J, with 23 bases between. The CDR3 region is CASSQIRGDGRWSNTEAFF. The DNA for the CDR3 is TGCGCCAGCAGCCAAATAAGAGGCGATGGGCGGTGGTCGAACACTGAAGCTTTCTTT.